The next 20 T cell receptor beta chains were all read from a single sample in a study of T cells in Graves' hyperthyroidism and ophthalmopathy. Amplification of TCR beta CDR3 regions was performed using RNA transcripts as template. During a first-round RT-PCR of the TCR CDR3, the HTBI primer set was used. TCRdb re-analysed the multiplex PCR reads in MiXCR, keeping a single row per CDR3 protein. The sample has about 380,000 distinct CDR3 sequences, more than 14% seen once; the top ten hold less than 20%. Source material: blood. The source is a woman in her twenties or thirties with Graves' ophthalmopathy.

This clonotype occurred a few times. The chain is built from TRBV10-3 and TRBJ2-6; unclear D gene. Deletions cut 11 bases from V and 0 bases from J, with 11 bases between. CDR1 is ENHRY and CDR2 is SYGVKD in the germline V gene. The CDR3 has 14 residues. This chain's CDR3 is CAVRSFSGANVLTF. The CDR3 DNA reads as TGTGCCGTACGTTCTTTCTCTGGGGCCAACGTCCTGACTTTC.

In this sample, this clonotype turned up many times. The J gene is TRBJ2-2, the V gene TRBV20-1; TRBD1 or TRBD2 may be the D gene (6 bases each). V lost 2 bases, J lost 5 bases, and 12 bases lay in between. The CDR3 contains 14 residues. CDR1 and CDR2 from the germline V gene are DFQATT and SNEGSKA (reference sequence). CDR3 amino acids: CSARYRGRTGELFF. DNA of the CDR3: TGCAGTGCTAGATACCGGGGGCGGACCGGGGAGCTGTTTTTT.

The chain combines TRBV9 with TRBJ1-2; TRBD1 matches at 7 bases. The CDR3 extends over 13 amino acids. The V segment lost 3 bases and the J segment 4 bases; nucleotides outside the gene matches: 3. Germline lookup yields CDR1 SGDLS and CDR2 YYNGEE. CDR3 nucleotides: TGTGCCAGCAGCGCGTCAGGGGGCTATGGCTACACCTTC. This codes for CASSASGGYGYTF. Together with reference TRBV9 and TRBJ1-2, the CDR3 gives the full variable domain: DSGVTQTPKHLITATGQRVTLRCSPRSGDLSVYWYQQSLDQGLQFLIQYYNGEERAKGNILERFSAQQFPDLHSELNLSSLELGDSALYFCASSASGGYGYTFGSGTRLTVV.

This clonotype was seen at least ten times. Being one base from a much bigger clone, this may be a read error. The chain carries TRBV5-6 and TRBJ2-3; 10 bases align to TRBD2. The CDR3 is 17 amino acids. The germline V gene has CDR1 SGHDT and CDR2 YYEEEE. CDR3 in DNA: TGTGCCAGCAACTTGAGTCTAGCGGGGGTTCTAGGAGATACGCAGTATTTT. Translated: CASNLSLAGVLGDTQYF.

This clonotype was seen a handful of times. Here the CDR3 omits its conserved ending phenylalanine or tryptophan, so a read error is the likely source. The chain uses TRBV4-1 and TRBJ1-6; D unclear. Germline values: CDR1 MGHRA, CDR2 YSYEKL. The CDR3 consists of 12 residues. The ends were cut back, 1 base at V and 9 bases at J, with 4 bases in the middle. The CDR3 DNA sequence: TGCGCCAGCAGCCAAGGGAGTTCACCCCTCCACCTT. As protein: CASSQGSSPLHL.

The count of this clonotype is one. V usage is TRBV7-9 and J usage is TRBJ1-2; D is uncertain. Germline V gene lookup returns CDR1 SEHNR and CDR2 FQNEAQ (reference sequence). The germline V and J ends were trimmed by 5 bases and 6 bases, with 10 bases remaining between them. This CDR3 comprises 12 residues. The CDR3 here is CASSTTRDGYTF. In nucleotides, the CDR3 is TGTGCCAGCAGCACGACGCGCGATGGCTACACCTTC.

There are many counts of this clonotype. The chain recombines TRBV6-1 with TRBJ1-5; 10 bases are shared with TRBD1. CDR1 is MNHNS and CDR2 is SASEGT in the germline V gene. This CDR3 contains 16 residues. J lost 1 base, V lost 7 bases, and 7 bases had no gene match. The CDR3 DNA follows: TGTGCCAGCACCTCCGCGGACAGGGGGAGCAATCAGCCCCAGCATTTT. Translated, it gives CASTSADRGSNQPQHF.

This clonotype was seen ten or more times. The chain uses TRBV28 and TRBJ2-7, with D perhaps matching TRBD2 (5 bases). V was trimmed by 6 bases and J by 3 bases, leaving 18 bases between them. In germline, CDR1 is MDHEN, CDR2 SYDVKM. The length of the CDR3 is 15 residues. The CDR3 spells CASSPADSLVYEQYF. The CDR3 DNA sequence: TGTGCCAGCAGCCCGGCGGACTCACTAGTCTACGAGCAGTACTTC.

For this clonotype: This sequence may be a read error, since a much larger clone differs from it by one base. The CDR3 loop is CSASRSNQPQHF. CDR3 bases: TGCAGTGCTAGCAGAAGCAATCAGCCCCAGCATTTT. The V and J genes are TRBV20-1 and TRBJ1-5; D unresolved. Germline CDR1 and CDR2: DFQATT and SNEGSKA (reference sequence). Trimming removed 3 bases from V and 1 base from J, with 4 bases in between. The CDR3 contains 12 residues.

This clonotype came up many times. The chain links TRBV3-1 to TRBJ2-6; D remains ambiguous. V lost 4 bases to trimming and J lost 4 bases, with 11 bases between them. This CDR3 has 15 residues. Germline V lookup: CDR1 LGHDT, CDR2 YNNKEL (reference sequence). CDR3 in amino acids: CASSRRALGANVLTF. CDR3 nucleotide sequence: TGTGCCAGCAGCCGTAGGGCCCTCGGGGCCAACGTCCTGACTTTC.

At least ten counts were recorded for this clonotype. The chain joins TRBV3-1 to TRBJ1-1, with TRBD1 matching 7 bases. Trimming at V came to 1 base and at J to 1 base, leaving 9 bases not matched to a gene. The length of the CDR3 is 17 residues. Germline V gives CDR1 LGHDT, CDR2 YNNKEL (reference sequence). The CDR3 sequence: CASSQVLPGQSNTEAFF. The CDR3 DNA follows: TGTGCCAGCAGCCAAGTACTTCCGGGACAGTCGAACACTGAAGCTTTCTTT.

The rearrangement uses TRBV19 and TRBJ2-1; 8 bases map to TRBD1. J lost 5 bases, V lost 3 bases, and 6 bases had no gene match. The CDR3 length is 15 residues. In germline, CDR1 is LNHDA, CDR2 SQIVND (reference sequence). DNA for the CDR3: TGTGCCAGTAGTATTCAGGGGGCGCACAACAATGAGCAGTTCTTC. Its protein is CASSIQGAHNNEQFF.

This clonotype was detected ten times or more. V is TRBV20-1 and J is TRBJ2-7; D may be TRBD1 (6 bases). The length of the CDR3 is 15 residues. The V gene lost 6 bases and the J gene lost 2 bases, with 20 bases spanning the gap. Germline V gene data show CDR1 as DFQATT and CDR2 as SNEGSKA (reference sequence). The CDR3 DNA reads as TGCAGTGCGCAAAACTCAAGAGACAGGCCCTACGAGCAGTACTTC. It specifies CSAQNSRDRPYEQYF.

This clonotype showed up many times. The chain has TRBV4-1 and TRBJ2-5, with D possibly TRBD1 on 5 matching bases. Trimming removed 0 bases from V and 2 bases from J, with 10 bases in between. CDR1 is MGHRA, CDR2 YSYEKL, per germline. The CDR3 extends over 15 amino acids. CDR3 DNA: TGCGCCAGCAGCCAAGATATGGGGCAGCAAGAGACCCAGTACTTC. It encodes CASSQDMGQQETQYF.

This clonotype was seen more than once but under ten times. The J gene is TRBJ2-1, the V gene TRBV5-1; 11 bases agree with TRBD2. J was trimmed by 5 bases and V by 2 bases; bases with no gene match: 3. CDR1 is SGHRS and CDR2 is YFSETQ in the germline V gene. The CDR3 has 15 residues. CDR3 sequence: CASSFSSGGHNEQFF. The CDR3 coding sequence is TGCGCCAGCAGCTTCTCTAGCGGGGGGCACAATGAGCAGTTCTTC.

This clonotype came up many times. V gene TRBV28 combines with J gene TRBJ2-3; D might be TRBD2 (6 bases). From germline, CDR1 is MDHEN and CDR2 SYDVKM. Trimming left V 6 bases short and J 0 bases short, with 37 bases between. The CDR3 sequence is 23 residues long. CDR3 region: CASSTRDWGQDRGGRASTDTQYF. The CDR3 DNA reads as TGTGCCAGCAGCACAAGGGACTGGGGCCAAGACCGCGGCGGTCGGGCTAGCACAGATACGCAGTATTTT. Full variable domain (rest looked up from reference TRBV28 and TRBJ2-3): DVKVTQSSRYLVKRTGEKVFLECVQDMDHENMFWYRQDPGLGLRLIYFSYDVKMKEKGDIPEGYSVSREKKERFSLILESASTNQTSMYLCASSTRDWGQDRGGRASTDTQYFGPGTRLTVL.

This clonotype appeared a few times. The chain combines TRBV16 with TRBJ1-3; possible D gene TRBD1, 6 bases. CDR1 and CDR2 from the germline V gene are KGHSY and FQNENV. There are 13 residues in the CDR3. Trimming removed 4 bases from V and 2 bases from J, with 6 bases in between. CDR3 DNA sequence: TGTGCCAGCAGCCGGGACACTGGAAACACCATATATTTT. Amino acids: CASSRDTGNTIYF.

The sample holds a few counts of this clonotype. The V call is TRBV4-1, the J call TRBJ1-1, with D possibly TRBD1 on 5 matching bases. The ends were cut back, 0 bases at V and 1 base at J, with 15 bases in the middle. The CDR3 has 17 residues. Germline CDR1 MGHRA, CDR2 YSYEKL. In nucleotides, the CDR3 is TGCGCCAGCAGCCAAGATCTGGGGCGGGGGGGGAACACTGAAGCTTTCTTT. Protein sequence: CASSQDLGRGGNTEAFF.

In its sample, this clonotype was seen a few times. This sequence joins TRBV19 and TRBJ1-6, with 9 bases aligning to TRBD1. Germline assignment: CDR1 LNHDA and CDR2 SQIVND (reference sequence). V was pared by 3 bases and J by 10 bases, with 10 bases of the junction left unmatched. The CDR3 contains 16 residues. CDR3 in amino acids: CASSIKDRGQRSPLHF. DNA for the CDR3: TGTGCCAGTAGTATCAAGGACAGGGGACAACGATCACCCCTCCACTTT.

This clonotype was observed many times. The rearrangement uses TRBV6-1 and TRBJ1-1, with unresolved D. Germline assignment: CDR1 MNHNS and CDR2 SASEGT. The CDR3 covers 13 residues. V was pared by 7 bases and J by 4 bases, with 13 bases between. CDR3 residues: CASKVGSLTEAFF. Here the CDR3 DNA reads TGTGCCAGCAAGGTCGGGTCCCTCACTGAAGCTTTCTTT.